This TCR beta chain was captured by sequencing in a study of T cell responses to AZD1222 COVID-19 vaccine. Study-level findings and limits: Females made up more of the donors, who were largely white British, and clonal diversity may have come out too low. Spike-specific TCR breadth and depth grew following two AZD1222 doses. Researchers report vaccine-associated CD4 TCRs spanning spike, with dominance at 160-218 and 743-854. Baseline serostatus was positive in only a handful of AZD1222 recipients.

V shed 2 bases and J shed 4 bases, with 15 bases lying between them. In germline, CDR1 is SGDLS, CDR2 YYNGEE. This CDR3 has 15 residues. Libraries were prepared by immunoSEQ multiplex PCR; TCRdb keeps only in-frame clonotypes and omits some of them. The data contain roughly 200,000 clones, about 93% of them singletons. A note on this clone: Its antigen is unknown.

The source of this sequence is an adult who received the MenACWY meningococcal vaccine as a control. The sequences come from peripheral blood, collected 28 days after the second dose of the MenACWY control vaccine. The chain joins TRBV9 to TRBJ1-2, with a possible D match to TRBD1 (6 bases). The chain's CDR3 is CASSVGNRDIYGYTF. DNA for the CDR3: TGTGCCAGCAGCGTCGGGAATAGGGACATCTATGGCTACACCTTC.